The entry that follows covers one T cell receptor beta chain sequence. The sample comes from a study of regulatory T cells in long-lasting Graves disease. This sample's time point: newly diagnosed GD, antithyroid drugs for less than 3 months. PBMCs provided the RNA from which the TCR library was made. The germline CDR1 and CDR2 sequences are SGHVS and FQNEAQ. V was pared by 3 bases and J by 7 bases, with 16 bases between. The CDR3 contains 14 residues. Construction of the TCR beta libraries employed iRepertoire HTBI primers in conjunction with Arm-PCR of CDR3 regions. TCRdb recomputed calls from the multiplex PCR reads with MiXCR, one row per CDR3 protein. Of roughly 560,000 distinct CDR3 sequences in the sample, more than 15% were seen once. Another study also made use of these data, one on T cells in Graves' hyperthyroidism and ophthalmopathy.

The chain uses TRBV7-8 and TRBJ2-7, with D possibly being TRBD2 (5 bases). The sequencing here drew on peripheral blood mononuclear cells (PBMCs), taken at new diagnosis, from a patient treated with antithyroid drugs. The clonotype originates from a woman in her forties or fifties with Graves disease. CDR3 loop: CASSLSGASGEQYF. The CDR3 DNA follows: TGTGCCAGCAGCTTGAGTGGTGCCTCGGGGGAGCAGTACTTC.